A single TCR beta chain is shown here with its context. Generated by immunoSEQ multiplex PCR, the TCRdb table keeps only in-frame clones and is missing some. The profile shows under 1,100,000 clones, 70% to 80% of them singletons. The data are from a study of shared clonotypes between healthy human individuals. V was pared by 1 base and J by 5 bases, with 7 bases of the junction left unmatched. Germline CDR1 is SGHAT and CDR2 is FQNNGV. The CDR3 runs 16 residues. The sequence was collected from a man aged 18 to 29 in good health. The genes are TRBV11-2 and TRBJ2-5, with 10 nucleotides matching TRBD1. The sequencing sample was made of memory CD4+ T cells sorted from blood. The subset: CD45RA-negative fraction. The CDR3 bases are TGTGCCAGCAGCTTAGTTTGGACAGGGGGTAGTGAGACCCAGTACTTC. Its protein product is CASSLVWTGGSETQYF.